The 8 T cell receptor beta chains given below trace back to one sample, sequenced in a study of PD-1 blockade in classical Hodgkin lymphoma. Using immunoSEQ multiplex PCR, the repertoire was profiled, and TCRdb retains in-frame clones only, with some absent. The sample has 7,000 to 8,000 clones; over 60% are singletons. Each patient's relapse followed autologous stem cell transplantation, and brentuximab vedotin exposure varied. Negative selection with magnetic separation was used to purify CD4+ T cells from thawed PBMCs. Sequenced here: CD4+ T cells from blood, sampled at baseline. The receptors originated from a human donor with classical Hodgkin lymphoma.

The chain joins TRBV7-2 to TRBJ2-4; D ambiguous. V was trimmed by 3 bases and J by 0 bases, leaving 9 bases between them. This CDR3 region has 15 residues. CDR1 and CDR2 (germline): SGHTA, FQGNSA. In DNA form, the CDR3 reads TGTGCCAGCAGCTTCTTTACCCTAGCCAAAAACATTCAGTACTTC. Its protein is CASSFFTLAKNIQYF.

The chain couples TRBV28 to TRBJ1-3; TRBD1 is a possible D gene (6 bases). CDR1 is MDHEN, CDR2 SYDVKM, per germline. Trimming left V 2 bases short and J 7 bases short, with 21 bases between. CDR3 length equals 17 residues. The CDR3 sequence: CASSLTSRQARGNTIYF. The CDR3 DNA reads as TGTGCCAGCAGTTTAACCAGCCGACAGGCGCGGGGGAACACCATATATTTT.

V and J are TRBV5-1 and TRBJ2-6, with D possibly TRBD1 on 6 matching bases. CDR3 length: 19 residues. Trimming stripped 3 bases from V and 1 base from J, with 20 bases between. The V gene's germline CDR1 is SGHRS and CDR2 YFSETQ. CDR3 sequence (DNA): TGCGCCAGCAGCTGGCAGCCACAGGGAATAGGATCTGGGGCCAACGTCCTGACTTTC. As protein: CASSWQPQGIGSGANVLTF.

J is TRBJ2-3 and V is TRBV4-2; 12 bases line up with TRBD2. The V gene end was trimmed by 5 bases and the J gene end by 0 bases; junction bases not matched to a gene: 6. The CDR3 extends over 17 amino acids. CDR1 and CDR2 (germline): LGHNA, YNFKEQ. The CDR3 loop reads CASSSRTSGDSTDTQYF. DNA of the CDR3: TGTGCCAGCAGCTCCCGGACTAGCGGGGATAGCACAGATACGCAGTATTTT.

The CDR3 sequence is CASSFVWGASRDTGELFF. The CDR3 DNA follows: TGTGCCAGCAGTTTTGTCTGGGGCGCCTCGCGAGACACCGGGGAGCTGTTTTTT. The chain uses TRBV28 and TRBJ2-2; TRBD1 might be the D (5 bases). The V gene's germline CDR1 is MDHEN and CDR2 SYDVKM. Trimming took off 3 bases at V and 3 bases at J, with 20 bases between the two ends. The CDR3 loop spans 18 amino acids.

The V call is TRBV10-1, the J call TRBJ2-5; D gene unclear. The CDR3 runs to 15 residues. Trimming shortened V by 0 bases and J by 5 bases, and 13 bases separated the two germline ends. Germline loops: CDR1 WNHNN, CDR2 SYGVQD (reference sequence). The chain's CDR3 is CASSESMARPETQYF. The CDR3 region has the DNA TGCGCCAGCAGTGAGTCGATGGCCAGACCGGAGACCCAGTACTTC.

This clone was found once. The chain carries TRBV7-3 and TRBJ2-2; TRBD2 is a possible D gene (7 bases). The CDR3 is 16 amino acids. CDR1 and CDR2 from the germline V gene are SGHTA and FQGTGA. Trimming took off 4 bases at V and 8 bases at J, with 20 bases between the two ends. CDR3 amino acids: CASSSLWAGAAGELFF. In DNA, the CDR3 is TGTGCCAGCAGCTCGCTGTGGGCGGGGGCCGCGGGGGAGCTGTTTTTT.

This sequence joins TRBV5-1 and TRBJ1-2; tentatively, D is TRBD1 (6 bases). The V end lost 4 bases, the J end lost 8 bases, and 18 bases lay between the germline ends. Per germline, CDR1 SGHRS and CDR2 YFSETQ. The CDR3 length is 14 residues. CDR3 loop: CASSPRGGNWGYTF. CDR3 nucleotides: TGCGCCAGCAGCCCCCGGGGGGGCAATTGGGGCTACACCTTC.